This T cell receptor (beta chain) was identified in a study of control samples from healthy donors and cancer patients. V lost 2 bases and J 5 bases, leaving 9 bases between the germline ends. The germline V gene encodes CDR1 KGHSH and CDR2 LQKENI. The CDR3 is 13 amino acids. The data were produced by immunoSEQ multiplex PCR, yet TCRdb's version contains in-frame clones alone and is incomplete. The sample has 100,000 or so clones, around four fifths seen once. The receptor was isolated from a woman aged 50 to 65 in good health. The chain couples TRBV18 to TRBJ1-1; D not resolved. Sequences were obtained from blood. This chain's CDR3 is CASSPSGGTEAFF. The CDR3 DNA sequence: TGTGCCAGCTCACCATCAGGTGGGACTGAAGCTTTCTTT.